Sequencing of this T cell receptor beta chain was carried out in a study of cytotoxic CD8 clonotypes in ibrutinib-treated CLL. Study overall: When averaged across all of the samples, the counts came to roughly 240,000 productive templates and about 90,000 productive rearrangements.

General study findings and limits: Public clonotypes showed up rarely, and on treatment they shrank or held steady.

Concerning this clone itself: Its antigen is as yet unknown.

Sequencing was designed to attain a depth spanning 1 in 200,000 to 1 in 1 million T cells. Using immunoSEQ multiplex PCR, the repertoire was profiled, and TCRdb retains in-frame clones only, with some absent. The sample lists hundreds of thousands of clones, under 80% occurring once. Germline CDR1 reads SNHLY; CDR2 reads FYNNEI. The CDR3 has 14 residues. Trimming took off 6 bases at V and 5 bases at J, with 13 bases between the two ends. The sequencing here drew on PBMCs, taken after 24 months of ibrutinib treatment. The source is a human donor with chronic lymphocytic leukemia. The chain employs TRBV2 and TRBJ2-2; D possibly corresponds to TRBD1 (5 bases). The DNA for the CDR3 is TGTGCCAGCAGGCAGGGAATTGTGACCGGGGAGCTGTTTTTT. Residues: CASRQGIVTGELFF.